The clone carrying this TCR beta chain was seen ten or more times. Its target is not known. The CDR3 extends over 13 amino acids. Trimming left V 2 bases short and J 8 bases short, with 12 bases between. Germline V gene sequence: CDR1 KGHSH, CDR2 LQKENI. In the library, each TCR cDNA molecule bore its own unique molecular identifier. TCRdb used MiXCR to reprocess the 5' RACE reads, holding one entry per CDR3 protein. The sample consists of about 23,000 distinct CDR3 sequences, roughly 6.7% of them appearing once. Time point given: sample taken at primary tumor resection. Sequencing was performed on whole RNA extracted from tumor and nontumor lung tissue, or from frozen PBMC, and the material was left unsorted. The data derive from a study of spatial heterogeneity in lung cancer. Looking at the study overall: Fewer alpha-chain than beta-chain sequences were consistently detected.

Study conclusions and caveats: Intratumoral expanded alpha and beta TCR counts were found to track tumor mutation counts.

The sample in question was lung tumor tissue, obtained at surgery. The V and J genes are TRBV18 and TRBJ1-2; D possibly corresponds to TRBD1 (5 bases). The source of this sequence is a male donor with early-stage non-small cell lung cancer. The CDR3: CASSPDPGSGYTF. CDR3 nucleotide sequence: TGTGCCAGCTCACCAGACCCAGGGTCCGGCTACACCTTC.